Each of the 9 T cell receptor beta chains below was sequenced from the same sample in a study of blood T cell repertoires in COVID-19. The repertoire was sequenced with immunoSEQ multiplex PCR; TCRdb's copy has only in-frame clones and lacks some. Here the sample spans more than 150,000 clones, roughly 83% being singletons. Input material: peripheral blood. The receptor set was obtained from a young man with active or convalescent COVID-19.

The rearrangement joins TRBV4-3 to TRBJ2-1, with D hard to call. CDR1 is LGHNA and CDR2 is YSLEER in the germline V gene. This CDR3 comprises 14 residues. The V end lost 0 bases, the J end lost 7 bases, and 10 bases lay between the germline ends. Here the CDR3 DNA reads TGCGCCAGCAGCCAAGATAGCCTTCCAAATGAGCAGTTCTTC. Its protein is CASSQDSLPNEQFF.

The chain's CDR3 is CASSVGATNTGNTIYF. The CDR3 bases are TGTGCCAGCAGCGTAGGGGCGACAAACACTGGAAACACCATATATTTT. The chain is built from TRBV9 and TRBJ1-3; D gene uncertain. This CDR3 has 16 amino acids. Trimming cost V 0 bases and J 2 bases, with 12 bases left between them. The germline V gene has CDR1 SGDLS and CDR2 YYNGEE.

The chain has TRBV6-5 and TRBJ1-2; unclear D gene. The CDR3 totals 15 residues. The V gene's germline CDR1 is MNHEY and CDR2 SVGAGI. V shed 2 bases and J shed 3 bases, with 13 bases lying between them. In DNA, the CDR3 is TGTGCCAGCAGTTACCAGACACGAACTGACTATGGCTACACCTTC. Translating gives CASSYQTRTDYGYTF.

This clone was seen a few times. The chain employs TRBV7-2 and TRBJ2-1, with D tentatively TRBD2 (6 bases). Germline CDR1 is SGHTA and CDR2 is FQGNSA. The CDR3 loop spans 14 amino acids. Between the trimmed V and J ends, which lost 4 bases and 9 bases, there was a span of 16 bases. CDR3 sequence (DNA): TGTGCCAGCAGCTCGGTTCAGGGAGGTTTTGAGCAGTTCTTC. Its translation is CASSSVQGGFEQFF. The full variable domain, its missing parts supplied by reference TRBV7-2 and TRBJ2-1, is GAGVSQSPSNKVTEKGKDVELRCDPISGHTALYWYRQSLGQGLEFLIYFQGNSAPDKSGLPSDRFSAERTGGSVSTLTIQRTQQEDSAVYLCASSSVQGGFEQFFGPGTRLTVL.

The gene calls are TRBV18 and TRBJ1-1; D is possibly TRBD1 (5 bases). CDR1 is KGHSH and CDR2 is LQKENI in the germline V gene. CDR3 length: 18 amino acids. The ends were cut back, 3 bases at V and 0 bases at J, with 20 bases in the middle. The CDR3 is CASSPTLKGAGMNTEAFF. CDR3 nucleotides: TGTGCCAGCTCACCGACCCTGAAAGGGGCGGGGATGAACACTGAAGCTTTCTTT.

This sequence joins TRBV6-6 and TRBJ1-5, with D hard to call. V dropped 4 bases and J dropped 5 bases, with 6 bases sitting between them. CDR1 MNHNY and CDR2 SVGAGI come from the germline V gene (reference sequence). The length of the CDR3 is 12 residues. The CDR3 protein is CASSSGDQPQHF. The CDR3 bases are TGTGCCAGCAGTTCCGGGGATCAGCCCCAGCATTTT.

The V call is TRBV28, the J call TRBJ1-1; D unresolved. The V gene lost 5 bases and the J gene lost 3 bases, with 16 bases spanning the gap. The CDR3 extends over 15 amino acids. Germline CDR1 reads MDHEN; CDR2 reads SYDVKM. CDR3 bases: TGTGCCAGCAGTACCACGACATGGATGGACACTGAAGCTTTCTTT. It encodes CASSTTTWMDTEAFF.

The chain is built from TRBV4-2 and TRBJ1-2, with 9 bases lining up with TRBD1. Germline V gene data show CDR1 as LGHNA and CDR2 as YNFKEQ. The ends lost 7 bases at V and 3 bases at J; junction bases unmatched: 15. This CDR3 comprises 17 residues. This chain's CDR3 is CASNAYPRDRVDYGYTF. For the CDR3, the DNA is TGTGCCAGCAACGCATATCCGAGGGACAGGGTGGACTATGGCTACACCTTC.

The rearrangement joins TRBV28 to TRBJ2-5, with 7 bases that match TRBD2. The CDR3 covers 14 residues. Germline V CDR1 and CDR2: MDHEN, SYDVKM. The J segment lost 0 bases and the V segment lost 3 bases, leaving 1 base of the junction unmatched. Here the CDR3 reads CASSLGLNQETQYF. The CDR3 region has the DNA TGTGCCAGCAGTTTGGGACTAAACCAAGAGACCCAGTACTTC.